A single sample is the source of the 30 T cell receptor beta chains below, sequenced in a study of T cells after yellow fever vaccination (dated by TCRdb to the late 2010s). According to the study, the label for this sample's treatment or condition signals: live attenuated yellow fever vaccine strain. The library was made by 5' RACE. The sample was run on an Illumina HiSeq 2500. The public reads were run again by TCRdb, first through fastp at Q25 and then through MiXCR, and only productive beta chains were kept. Records with the same CDR3 protein are collapsed into one entry carrying the most frequent genes and DNA. The sample yields 450,000 to 600,000 distinct CDR3 sequences; about 13% were counted once. In total, the top ten clones hold around 15% of the sample. This sample comprised PBMCs, obtained on the day of the yellow fever booster vaccination. Receptors were obtained from a man aged 25-45 years who received the YFV17D yellow fever vaccine.

This clonotype has more than one count but fewer than ten. The rearrangement uses TRBV7-2 and TRBJ1-5; tentative D call: TRBD1 (6 bases). This CDR3 is 14 amino acids long. The V gene's germline CDR1 is SGHTA and CDR2 FQGNSA. The V end was cut by 5 bases, the J end by 4 bases, with 12 bases between. CDR3 amino acids: CASSPKGGNQPQHF. DNA of the CDR3: TGTGCCAGCAGCCCGAAGGGGGGGAATCAGCCCCAGCATTTT.

This clonotype was observed a few times. This chain links TRBV7-9 with TRBJ2-1; D is unresolved. V lost 5 bases, J lost 5 bases, and 7 bases lay in between. The CDR3 extends over 12 amino acids. Germline CDR1 is SEHNR and CDR2 is FQNEAQ (reference sequence). For the CDR3, the DNA is TGTGCCAGCAGCCAGACCCACAATGAGCAGTTCTTC. This codes for CASSQTHNEQFF.

In its sample, this clonotype was seen a few times. The chain links TRBV12-3 or TRBV12-4 to TRBJ2-3, with D perhaps given as TRBD1 or TRBD2 (5 bases each). V lost 5 bases, J lost 4 bases, and 25 bases lay in between. This CDR3 has 18 residues. CDR3 protein: CASSTRWGPPNRSDTQYF. The CDR3 DNA reads as TGTGCCAGCAGTACACGATGGGGACCTCCTAATCGGTCAGATACGCAGTATTTT.

The chain recombines TRBV7-2 with TRBJ2-3; D may be TRBD2 (5 bases). The CDR3 has 14 residues. Germline assignment: CDR1 SGHTA and CDR2 FQGNSA. Trimming stripped 9 bases from V and 3 bases from J, with 16 bases between. CDR3 nucleotide sequence: TGTGCCAGTCGCTTGAGGGAAAGGACAGATACGCAGTATTTT. This sequence encodes CASRLRERTDTQYF.

The table lists this clonotype with a few counts. V gene TRBV10-3 combines with J gene TRBJ2-2, with D possibly called TRBD1 or TRBD2 (5 bases each). This CDR3 contains 13 residues. V was clipped by 4 bases and J by 4 bases, with 7 bases between them. From germline, CDR1 is ENHRY and CDR2 SYGVKD. Written as DNA, the CDR3 is TGTGCCATCAGTGGTGGGGGCACCGGGGAGCTGTTTTTT. Protein sequence: CAISGGGTGELFF.

In the case of this clonotype: One end of the junction is discordant with germline, which a read error may explain. The rearrangement uses TRBV7-2 and TRBJ2-2; 8 bases map to TRBD2. CDR1 SGHTA and CDR2 FQGNSA come from the germline V gene. This CDR3 region has 13 residues. CDR3 nucleotide sequence: TGTGCCAGCAGCTTAGATGGGACTAGGGATCTGTTTTTT. Its protein product is CASSLDGTRDLFF. The whole variable domain, remainder taken from reference TRBV7-2 and TRBJ2-2, is GAGVSQSPSNKVTEKGKDVELRCDPISGHTALYWYRQSLGQGLEFLIYFQGNSAPDKSGLPSDRFSAERTGGSVSTLTIQRTQQEDSAVYLCASSLDGTRDLFFGEGSRLTVL.

A few counts support this clonotype. This chain joins TRBV10-3 and TRBJ1-5; 7 bases match TRBD1. This CDR3 spans 14 amino acids. Germline V CDR1 and CDR2: ENHRY, SYGVKD. Trimming cost V 11 bases and J 0 bases; bases outside gene matches: 7. CDR3 DNA sequence: TGTGCCTCCGGAGGGGGCTCTAGCAATCAGCCCCAGCATTTT. This sequence encodes CASGGGSSNQPQHF.

This clonotype was counted between two and nine times. V and J are TRBV29-1 and TRBJ2-7; 12 positions agree with TRBD2. The CDR3 is 13 amino acids. CDR1 is SQVTM, CDR2 ANQGSEA, per germline. Germline trimming cut 3 bases from V and 6 bases from J; bases unmatched to any gene: 3. This CDR3 is CSVEASGRAEQYF. The CDR3 DNA follows: TGCAGCGTTGAGGCTAGCGGGAGGGCCGAGCAGTACTTC.

There are a few counts of this clonotype. V usage is TRBV15 and J usage is TRBJ2-5; TRBD2 agrees at 7 bases. V shed 0 bases, J shed 3 bases, and the junction held 10 bases outside the gene matches. Germline V gene data show CDR1 as LNHNV and CDR2 as YYDKDF (reference sequence). The CDR3 spans 17 residues. In DNA form, the CDR3 reads TGTGCCACCAGCAGAGATTTGGGAATCCTAGCGGAAGAGACCCAGTACTTC. Its protein product is CATSRDLGILAEETQYF.

This clonotype was seen more than once but under ten times. The rearrangement joins TRBV6-6 to TRBJ1-2; tentative D call: TRBD1 (5 bases). V shed 8 bases and J shed 8 bases, with 15 bases lying between them. The CDR3 has 12 residues. CDR1 and CDR2 (germline): MNHNY, SVGAGI (reference sequence). The CDR3 DNA is TGTGCCAGCTGGGGGGTTGGGAAGGGCTACACCTTC. This encodes CASWGVGKGYTF.

In its sample, this clonotype was seen a few times. This chain connects TRBV27 to TRBJ2-2; TRBD1 is a possible D gene (6 bases). Germline V gene sequence: CDR1 MNHEY, CDR2 SMNVEV (reference sequence). The CDR3 extends over 14 amino acids. The germline V and J ends were trimmed by 7 bases and 3 bases, with 12 bases remaining between them. CDR3 bases: TGTGCCAGCAACGAATCAGGGGACACCGGGGAGCTGTTTTTT. Its translation is CASNESGDTGELFF.

This clonotype was counted between two and nine times. The genes are TRBV7-2 and TRBJ2-7; D unclear. Trimming stripped 5 bases from V and 4 bases from J, with 12 bases between. CDR1 SGHTA and CDR2 FQGNSA come from the germline V gene. This CDR3 has 13 residues. The CDR3 protein is CASSPRPVYEQYF. The CDR3 DNA reads TGTGCCAGCAGCCCTCGGCCGGTATACGAGCAGTACTTC. The full variable domain, rest sourced from reference TRBV7-2 and TRBJ2-7, is GAGVSQSPSNKVTEKGKDVELRCDPISGHTALYWYRQSLGQGLEFLIYFQGNSAPDKSGLPSDRFSAERTGGSVSTLTIQRTQQEDSAVYLCASSPRPVYEQYFGPGTRLTVT.

There are a few counts of this clonotype. V usage is TRBV20-1 and J usage is TRBJ1-5; no firm D call. Germline V gene lookup returns CDR1 DFQATT and CDR2 SNEGSKA (reference sequence). Trimming removed 1 base from V and 2 bases from J, with 15 bases in between. CDR3 length: 16 amino acids. The chain's CDR3 is CSARVLGREGNQPQHF. The CDR3 DNA sequence: TGCAGTGCTAGAGTCCTGGGGAGGGAGGGCAATCAGCCCCAGCATTTT.

The J gene is TRBJ2-6, the V gene TRBV29-1, with D uncertain. The CDR3 has 15 amino acids. With 6 bases removed from V and 4 bases from J, the gap between germline ends came to 16 bases. The germline V gene has CDR1 SQVTM and CDR2 ANQGSEA. The CDR3 DNA reads as TGCAGCGTCTCGATGACGGTGACCGGGGCCAACGTCCTGACTTTC. It specifies CSVSMTVTGANVLTF.

The chain is built from TRBV5-8 and TRBJ2-5; D may be TRBD1 (5 bases). This CDR3 has 15 amino acids. V lost 4 bases, J lost 2 bases, and 15 bases lay in between. Germline assignment: CDR1 SGHTS and CDR2 YDEGEE. The CDR3 DNA sequence: TGTGCCAGCAGCGAAGACCTGGGGCGGCAAGAGACCCAGTACTTC. It translates to CASSEDLGRQETQYF.

This clonotype has just a few counts. The genes are TRBV20-1 and TRBJ2-7; 8 nucleotides agree with TRBD1. The V segment lost 0 bases and the J segment 7 bases; nucleotides outside the gene matches: 11. Germline CDR1 DFQATT, CDR2 SNEGSKA (reference sequence). The CDR3 extends over 15 amino acids. This CDR3 reads CSARDQQGAMGEQYF. CDR3 DNA: TGCAGTGCTAGAGATCAGCAGGGGGCTATGGGGGAGCAGTACTTC.

At least ten counts were recorded for this clonotype. This chain joins TRBV4-2 and TRBJ2-1; TRBD2 agrees at 7 bases. V lost 6 bases and J lost 0; bases outside the gene matches: 5. The CDR3 consists of 15 residues. The germline CDR1 and CDR2 sequences are LGHNA and YNFKEQ. The CDR3 DNA reads TGTGCCAGCAGACCACTAGCGACCTCCTACAATGAGCAGTTCTTC. Translation gives CASRPLATSYNEQFF.

V usage is TRBV7-2 and J usage is TRBJ1-6; D uncertain. V lost 1 base and J 12 bases, leaving 13 bases between the germline ends. The germline CDR1 and CDR2 sequences are SGHTA and FQGNSA. The CDR3 covers 14 residues. The CDR3 DNA follows: TGTGCCAGCAGCTTAGACCCTGGAGAGGTACCCCTCCACTTT. Amino acids: CASSLDPGEVPLHF.

This clonotype has only a few counts. The J gene is TRBJ2-7, the V gene TRBV18, with 14 bases lining up with TRBD2. CDR1 and CDR2 (germline): KGHSH, LQKENI. This CDR3 has 19 amino acids. V shed 5 bases and J 5 bases; nucleotides not matched to a gene: 17. CDR3 protein: CASSRNPGLAGGSEDEQYF. CDR3 sequence (DNA): TGTGCCAGCTCAAGAAACCCTGGACTAGCGGGAGGATCGGAGGACGAGCAGTACTTC.

The J gene is TRBJ2-7, the V gene TRBV7-2; TRBD2 agrees at 9 bases. The CDR3 length is 14 residues. The V gene's germline CDR1 is SGHTA and CDR2 FQGNSA. V lost 8 bases to trimming and J lost 5 bases; unmatched junction nucleotides: 10. The CDR3 is CASPPGLADHEQYF. The CDR3 region has the DNA TGTGCCAGCCCGCCGGGACTAGCAGACCACGAGCAGTACTTC.

This clonotype was counted many times. The rearrangement links TRBV7-2 to TRBJ2-3; D is possibly TRBD2 (5 bases). The CDR3 length is 13 residues. Germline V gives CDR1 SGHTA, CDR2 FQGNSA. The V end was cut by 5 bases, the J end by 2 bases, with 8 bases between. CDR3 nucleotide sequence: TGTGCCAGCAGCCTTAGCGTCACAGATACGCAGTATTTT. As protein: CASSLSVTDTQYF.

This clonotype has more than one count but fewer than ten. This chain joins TRBV6-2 or TRBV6-3 and TRBJ2-5; 9 nucleotides agree with TRBD2. Germline trimming cut 7 bases from V and 3 bases from J; bases unmatched to any gene: 9. Per germline, CDR1 MNHEY and CDR2 SVGEGT. The CDR3 covers 15 residues. The CDR3 sequence is CASKIAGEDEETQYF. The CDR3, as DNA: TGTGCCAGCAAAATAGCGGGAGAGGATGAAGAGACCCAGTACTTC.

This sequence joins TRBV5-4 and TRBJ1-1; TRBD1 aligns across 7 bases. V dropped 4 bases and J dropped 5; count of bases not matched to a gene: 8. Germline loops: CDR1 SGHNT, CDR2 YYREEE (reference sequence). The CDR3 is 14 residues long. CDR3 bases: TGTGCCAGCAGCCTGATGACAGGGAAAACTGAAGCTTTCTTT. As protein: CASSLMTGKTEAFF.

This clonotype was seen repeatedly, ten times or more. The chain links TRBV4-2 to TRBJ2-3; TRBD2 agrees at 7 bases. This CDR3 has 16 residues. The V gene end was trimmed by 5 bases and the J gene end by 2 bases; junction bases not matched to a gene: 10. In germline, CDR1 is LGHNA, CDR2 YNFKEQ. In DNA form, the CDR3 reads TGTGCCAGCAGCAACAGCTGGGACTACAACACAGATACGCAGTATTTT. Translation: CASSNSWDYNTDTQYF.

This clonotype was seen more than once but under ten times. The rearrangement links TRBV12-3 or TRBV12-4 to TRBJ1-1; D is ambiguous. CDR3 length: 15 residues. Trimming took off 0 bases at V and 9 bases at J, with 17 bases between the two ends. Here the CDR3 DNA reads TGTGCCAGCAGTTTAGCTATTCCAACATCGGTTCAAGCTTTCTTT. The encoded protein is CASSLAIPTSVQAFF.

CDR3 amino acids: CASSQGAGGPQGDTQYF. As DNA, the CDR3 is TGTGCCAGCAGCCAAGGAGCGGGAGGGCCTCAGGGAGATACGCAGTATTTT. The V call is TRBV4-2, the J call TRBJ2-3, with 10 bases fitting TRBD2. CDR1 and CDR2 (germline): LGHNA, YNFKEQ. The V and J ends lost 1 base and 5 bases, in that order; junction bases with no gene match: 9. The CDR3 covers 17 residues.

CDR3 in DNA: TGTGCCACTCAAGCATTGACAGGCCGCTACGAGCAGTACTTC. This gives the protein CATQALTGRYEQYF. The rearrangement uses TRBV6-1 and TRBJ2-7; weak D call: TRBD1 (6 bases). This CDR3 spans 14 amino acids. CDR1 is MNHNS, CDR2 SASEGT, per germline. The ends were cut back, 10 bases at V and 3 bases at J, with 19 bases in the middle.

The chain is built from TRBV20-1 and TRBJ2-7; the D gene is possibly TRBD1 (5 bases). This CDR3 spans 13 amino acids. Per the germline V gene, CDR1 is DFQATT and CDR2 is SNEGSKA (reference sequence). The V gene lost 6 bases and the J gene lost 2 bases, with 14 bases spanning the gap. CDR3 coding DNA: TGCAGTGCCCATAGCAGGGCTGCCTACGAGCAGTACTTC. Amino acids: CSAHSRAAYEQYF.

The table lists this clonotype with a few counts. The chain carries TRBV10-3 and TRBJ2-5; D not resolved. The CDR3 totals 12 residues. Per germline, CDR1 ENHRY and CDR2 SYGVKD. Trimming removed 3 bases from V and 3 bases from J, with 5 bases in between. This chain's CDR3 is CAISDKEETQYF. Here the CDR3 DNA reads TGTGCCATCAGTGACAAGGAAGAGACCCAGTACTTC.

About this clonotype itself: Its ends do not fully match the called genes, so a read error is possible. The CDR3 nucleotides read TGCACCAGCAGGGGGGGAGAGCTCTCCTACAATGAGCAGTTCTTC. It encodes CTSRGGELSYNEQFF. The V and J genes are TRBV5-1 and TRBJ2-1; D assignment may be TRBD1 or TRBD2 (7 bases each). Germline loops: CDR1 SGHRS, CDR2 YFSETQ. The CDR3 totals 15 residues.